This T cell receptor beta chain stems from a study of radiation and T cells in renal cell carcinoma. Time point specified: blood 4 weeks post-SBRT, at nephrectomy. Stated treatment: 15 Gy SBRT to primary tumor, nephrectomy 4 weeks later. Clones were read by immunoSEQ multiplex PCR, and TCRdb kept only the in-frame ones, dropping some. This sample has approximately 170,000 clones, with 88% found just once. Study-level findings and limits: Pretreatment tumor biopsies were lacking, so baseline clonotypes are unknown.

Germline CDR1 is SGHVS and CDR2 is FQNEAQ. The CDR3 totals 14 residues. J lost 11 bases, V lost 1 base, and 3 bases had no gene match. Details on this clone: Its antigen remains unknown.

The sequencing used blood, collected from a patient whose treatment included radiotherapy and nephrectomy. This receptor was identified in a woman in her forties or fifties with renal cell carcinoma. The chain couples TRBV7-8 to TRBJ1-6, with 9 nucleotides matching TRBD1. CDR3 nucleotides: TGTGCCAGCAGCTTAGAGAGACAGGGGGCACCCCTCCACTTT. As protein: CASSLERQGAPLHF.